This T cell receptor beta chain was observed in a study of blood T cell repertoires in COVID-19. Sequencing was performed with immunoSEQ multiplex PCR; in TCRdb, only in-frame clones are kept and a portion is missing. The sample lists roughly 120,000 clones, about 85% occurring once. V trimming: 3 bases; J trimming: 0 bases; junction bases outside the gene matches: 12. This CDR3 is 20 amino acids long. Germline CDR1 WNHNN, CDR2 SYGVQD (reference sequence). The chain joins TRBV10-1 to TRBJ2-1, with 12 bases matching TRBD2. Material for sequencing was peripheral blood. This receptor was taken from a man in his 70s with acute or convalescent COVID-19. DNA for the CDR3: TGCGCCAGCAGTGACAGCTCTAGCGGGGGGGCCGGCCGCTCCTACAATGAGCAGTTCTTC. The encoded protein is CASSDSSSGGAGRSYNEQFF.